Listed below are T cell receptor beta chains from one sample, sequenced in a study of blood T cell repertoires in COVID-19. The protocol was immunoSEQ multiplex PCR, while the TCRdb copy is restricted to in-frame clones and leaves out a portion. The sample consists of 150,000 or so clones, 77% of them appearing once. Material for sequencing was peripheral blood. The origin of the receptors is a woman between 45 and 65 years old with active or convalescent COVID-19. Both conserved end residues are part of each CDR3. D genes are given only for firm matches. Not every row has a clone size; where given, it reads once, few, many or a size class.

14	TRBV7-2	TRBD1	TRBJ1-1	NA	CASSLTGGNTEAFF	TGTGCCAGCAGCTTGACAGGGGGAAACACTGAAGCTTTCTTT
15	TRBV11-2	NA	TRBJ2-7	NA	CASSSTGPTGYEQYF	TGTGCCAGCAGCTCGACCGGGCCCACGGGGTACGAGCAGTACTTC
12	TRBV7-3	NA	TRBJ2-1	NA	CASSLVAGEQFF	TGTGCCAGCAGCTTAGTGGCGGGAGAGCAGTTCTTC
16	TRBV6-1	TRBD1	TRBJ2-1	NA	CASSESRTGATNEQFF	TGTGCCAGCAGTGAGTCCCGGACAGGGGCGACCAATGAGCAGTTCTTC
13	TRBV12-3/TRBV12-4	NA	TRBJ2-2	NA	CASSSRGTGELFF	TGTGCCAGCAGTTCTAGGGGGACCGGGGAGCTGTTTTTT
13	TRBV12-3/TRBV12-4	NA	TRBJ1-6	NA	CASSRTVNSPLHF	TGTGCCAGCAGCCGGACAGTAAATTCACCCCTCCACTTT
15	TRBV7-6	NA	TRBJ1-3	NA	CASSPLALSGNTIYF	TGTGCCAGCAGCCCGCTAGCGCTCTCTGGAAACACCATATATTTT
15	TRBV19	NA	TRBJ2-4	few	CASSFHPPSKNIQYF	TGTGCCAGTAGTTTCCATCCCCCTAGCAAAAACATTCAGTACTTC
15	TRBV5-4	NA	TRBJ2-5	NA	CASSSRTVTQETQYF	TGTGCCAGCAGCTCCCGGACAGTTACCCAAGAGACCCAGTACTTC
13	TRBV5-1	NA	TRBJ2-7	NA	CASSPTGRYEQYF	TGCGCCAGCAGCCCTACAGGGCGATACGAGCAGTACTTC
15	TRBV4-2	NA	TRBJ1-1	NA	CASSQDRGRDTEAFF	TGTGCCAGCAGCCAAGACAGGGGCCGGGACACTGAAGCTTTCTTT
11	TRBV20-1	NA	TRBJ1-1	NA	CSATQNTEAFF	TGCAGTGCTACCCAGAACACTGAAGCTTTCTTT
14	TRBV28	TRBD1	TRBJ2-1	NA	CASSMTGGLDEQFF	TGTGCCAGCAGTATGACAGGGGGCCTTGATGAGCAGTTCTTC
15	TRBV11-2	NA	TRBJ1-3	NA	CASSPRSGSGNTIYF	TGTGCCAGCAGCCCACGGAGCGGCTCTGGAAACACCATATATTTT
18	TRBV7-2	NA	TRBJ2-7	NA	CASSLAGLARGRAYEQYF	TGTGCCAGCAGCTTAGCAGGCCTAGCGAGGGGGAGGGCCTACGAGCAGTACTTC
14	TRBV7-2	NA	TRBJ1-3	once	CASSSRGDGNTIYF	TGTGCCAGCAGCTCCCGGGGGGATGGAAACACCATATATTTT
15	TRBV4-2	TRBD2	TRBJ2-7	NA	CASTSSSGVSYEQYF	TGTGCCAGCACCTCTTCTAGCGGGGTCTCCTACGAGCAGTACTTC
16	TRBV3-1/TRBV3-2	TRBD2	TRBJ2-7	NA	CASSPGRQLAGGEQYF	TGTGCCAGCAGCCCCGGCAGACAACTAGCGGGAGGCGAGCAGTACTTC
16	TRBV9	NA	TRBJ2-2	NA	CASSVVPGTNTGELFF	TGTGCCAGCAGCGTAGTTCCCGGGACAAACACCGGGGAGCTGTTTTTT
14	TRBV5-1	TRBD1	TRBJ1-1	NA	CASSEGQGGTEAFF	TGCGCCAGCAGCGAGGGACAGGGCGGCACTGAAGCTTTCTTT
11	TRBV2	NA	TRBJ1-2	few	CASSGHYGYTF	TGTGCCAGCAGTGGGCACTATGGCTACACCTTC
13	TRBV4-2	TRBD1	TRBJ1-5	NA	CASSTDRGQPQHF	TGTGCCAGCAGTACTGACAGGGGTCAGCCCCAGCATTTT
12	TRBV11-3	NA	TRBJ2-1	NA	CASSADYNEQFF	TGTGCCAGCAGCGCAGACTACAATGAGCAGTTCTTC
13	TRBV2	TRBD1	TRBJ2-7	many	CASRARTGTEQYF	TGTGCCAGCAGGGCCCGGACAGGTACCGAGCAGTACTTC
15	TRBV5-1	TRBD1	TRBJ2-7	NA	CASSLLGQGAYEQYF	TGCGCCAGCAGCTTATTGGGACAGGGCGCCTACGAGCAGTACTTC
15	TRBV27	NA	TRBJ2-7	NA	CASRSGRTVSYEQYF	TGTGCCAGCAGATCGGGAAGGACGGTATCCTACGAGCAGTACTTC
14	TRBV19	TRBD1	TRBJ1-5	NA	CASSYRQGEQPQHF	TGTGCCAGTAGTTATAGACAGGGGGAGCAGCCCCAGCATTTT
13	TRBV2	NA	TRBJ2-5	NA	CASSERPQETQYF	TGTGCCAGCAGTGAGCGGCCGCAAGAGACCCAGTACTTC
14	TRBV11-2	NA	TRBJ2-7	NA	CASSLDLVGLEQYF	TGTGCCAGCAGCTTAGACCTAGTCGGTCTCGAGCAGTACTTC
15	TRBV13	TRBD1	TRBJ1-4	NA	CASSLARDRDEKLFF	TGTGCCAGCAGCTTAGCCCGGGACAGGGATGAAAAACTGTTTTTT
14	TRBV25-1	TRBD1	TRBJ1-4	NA	CASSQGAVFEKLFF	TGTGCCAGCAGTCAGGGGGCGGTTTTTGAAAAACTGTTTTTT
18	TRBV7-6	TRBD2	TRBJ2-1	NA	CASSPRTSGRGAYNEQFF	TGTGCCAGCAGCCCAAGGACTAGCGGGAGGGGCGCCTACAATGAGCAGTTCTTC
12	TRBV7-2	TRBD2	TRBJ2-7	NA	CASRTSENEQYF	TGTGCCAGCCGGACTAGCGAAAACGAGCAGTACTTC
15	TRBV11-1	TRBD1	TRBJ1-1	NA	CASSAQGTGDTEAFF	TGTGCCAGCAGCGCCCAGGGGACAGGGGACACTGAAGCTTTCTTT
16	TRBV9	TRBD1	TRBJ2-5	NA	CASSVDGQGPLGAQYF	TGTGCCAGCAGCGTAGACGGACAGGGGCCCCTCGGGGCCCAGTACTTC
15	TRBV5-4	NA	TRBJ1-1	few	CASSLINSQSAEAFF	TGTGCCAGCAGCTTGATTAACTCCCAGAGCGCTGAAGCTTTCTTT
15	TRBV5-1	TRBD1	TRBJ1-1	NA	CASSPKTTGLVEAFF	TGCGCCAGCAGCCCAAAAACGACAGGGCTCGTTGAAGCTTTCTTT
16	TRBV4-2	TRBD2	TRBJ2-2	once	CASSPSGGSGTGELFF	TGTGCCAGCAGCCCCTCGGGTGGTAGCGGGACCGGGGAGCTGTTTTTT
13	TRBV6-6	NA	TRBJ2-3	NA	CASSRTGTDTQYF	TGTGCCAGCAGTAGAACAGGGACAGATACGCAGTATTTT
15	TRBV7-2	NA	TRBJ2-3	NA	CASSLARGSTDTQYF	TGTGCCAGCAGCTTAGCGCGAGGGAGCACAGATACGCAGTATTTT
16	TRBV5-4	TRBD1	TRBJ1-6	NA	CASNDRGRVRNSPLHF	TGTGCCAGCAACGACAGGGGGCGAGTTAGAAATTCACCCCTCCACTTT
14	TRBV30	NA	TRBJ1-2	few	CAWRPGVDGYGYTF	TGTGCCTGGAGGCCGGGGGTGGACGGCTATGGCTACACCTTC
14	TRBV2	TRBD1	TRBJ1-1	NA	CASSQQGANTEAFF	TGTGCCAGCAGCCAACAGGGGGCGAACACTGAAGCTTTCTTT
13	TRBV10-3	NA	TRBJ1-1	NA	CAISAAPGTRAFF	TGTGCCATCAGTGCCGCGCCCGGGACACGGGCTTTCTTT
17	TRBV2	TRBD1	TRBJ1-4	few	CASSDWDRRSTNEKLFF	TGTGCCAGCAGTGACTGGGACAGGCGATCAACTAATGAAAAACTGTTTTTT
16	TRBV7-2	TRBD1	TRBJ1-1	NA	CASSRDSSSAETEAFF	TGTGCCAGCTCCCGGGACAGTTCTTCCGCAGAAACTGAAGCTTTCTTT
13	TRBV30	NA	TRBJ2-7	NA	CAWSPDYQYEQYF	TGTGCCTGGAGCCCAGACTATCAGTACGAGCAGTACTTC
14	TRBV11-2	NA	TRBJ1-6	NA	CASSLGGGSSPLHF	TGTGCCAGCAGCCTCGGGGGGGGCAGCTCACCCCTCCACTTT
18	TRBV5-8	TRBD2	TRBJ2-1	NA	CASREGLAGGPGFGEQFF	TGTGCCAGCAGGGAAGGACTAGCGGGGGGGCCGGGGTTTGGTGAGCAGTTCTTC
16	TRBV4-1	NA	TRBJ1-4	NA	CASSLEPGATNEKLFF	TGCGCCAGCAGCCTGGAACCTGGAGCAACTAATGAAAAACTGTTTTTT
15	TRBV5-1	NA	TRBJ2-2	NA	CASSPRLVGTGELFF	TGCGCCAGCAGCCCTAGACTAGTGGGCACCGGGGAGCTGTTTTTT
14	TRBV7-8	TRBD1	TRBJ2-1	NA	CASSSRTGVNEQFF	TGTGCCAGCAGCTCACGGACAGGGGTAAATGAGCAGTTCTTC
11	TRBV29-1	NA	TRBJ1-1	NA	CSVLLTTEAFF	TGCAGCGTCCTTTTAACAACTGAAGCTTTCTTT
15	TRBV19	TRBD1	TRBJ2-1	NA	CASSIEDRGLDEQFF	TGTGCCAGTAGTATAGAGGACAGGGGCCTGGATGAGCAGTTCTTC
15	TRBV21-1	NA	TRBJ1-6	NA	CASSNHTHYNSPLHF	TGTGCCAGCAGCAACCACACGCATTATAATTCACCCCTCCACTTT
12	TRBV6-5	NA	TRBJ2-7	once	CASSLRLDEQYF	TGTGCCAGCAGTCTAAGACTCGACGAGCAGTACTTC
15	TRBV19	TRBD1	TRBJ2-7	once	CASSTSGTGSYEQYF	TGTGCCAGTAGTACTTCCGGGACAGGGTCCTACGAGCAGTACTTC
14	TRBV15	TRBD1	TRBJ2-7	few	CATSRPGTGSEQYF	TGTGCCACCTCACGTCCCGGGACAGGGAGCGAGCAGTACTTC
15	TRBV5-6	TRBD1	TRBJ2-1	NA	CASSLGPDRYNEQFF	TGTGCCAGCAGCTTGGGTCCGGACAGGTACAATGAGCAGTTCTTC